These 10 T cell receptor beta chains were sequenced from one sample in a study of cytomegalovirus exposure and HLA in healthy donors. With 60 Vbeta and 13 Jbeta primers, the PCR was carried out. Here immunoSEQ multiplex PCR was the method, and the copy in TCRdb shows in-frame clones only, minus some. Seen here are about 130,000 clones, 80% observed once, and the top ten hold 2.2%. Material: PBMCs. Receptor source: a man aged 25-40 years in good health and CMV-seronegative.

The chain combines TRBV10-3 with TRBJ2-7; 7 bases line up with TRBD1. Germline values: CDR1 ENHRY, CDR2 SYGVKD. Trimming at V came to 0 bases and at J to 0 bases, leaving 2 bases not matched to a gene. The length of the CDR3 is 15 residues. The CDR3 here is CAISESGQRSYEQYF. CDR3 DNA: TGTGCCATCAGTGAGTCGGGACAGCGCTCCTACGAGCAGTACTTC.

This chain uses TRBV19 with TRBJ2-1, with 12 bases that match TRBD2. The V segment lost 5 bases and the J segment 7 bases; nucleotides outside the gene matches: 6. CDR1 LNHDA and CDR2 SQIVND come from the germline V gene (reference sequence). The CDR3 is 15 residues long. CDR3 bases: TGTGCCAGTAGTTTACTAGCGGGAGGTAGGAATGAGCAGTTCTTC. It codes for CASSLLAGGRNEQFF.

The chain joins TRBV11-1 to TRBJ1-1; perhaps TRBD1 as D (6 bases). The CDR3 has 13 amino acids. The V end was cut by 5 bases, the J end by 4 bases, with 11 bases between. The germline V gene has CDR1 SGHAT and CDR2 FQDESV (reference sequence). The CDR3 reads CASSPGQTTEAFF. The CDR3 region has the DNA TGTGCCAGCAGCCCCGGACAGACCACTGAAGCTTTCTTT.

This rearrangement joins TRBV29-1 to TRBJ2-7; 7 bases are shared with TRBD2. Germline lookup yields CDR1 SQVTM and CDR2 ANQGSEA. CDR3 length: 13 amino acids. Germline trimming cut 7 bases from V and 6 bases from J; bases unmatched to any gene: 12. Written as DNA, the CDR3 is TGCAGCGCGGGGACTAACCAGTTGGGCGAGCAGTACTTC. Its translation: CSAGTNQLGEQYF.

This rearrangement joins TRBV6-4 to TRBJ2-4; TRBD2 might be the D (6 bases). Germline V gives CDR1 MRHNA, CDR2 SNTAGT. CDR3 length equals 16 residues. V shed 7 bases and J shed 3 bases, with 19 bases lying between them. The CDR3 reads CASISGLPLGKNIQYF. The CDR3 nucleotides read TGTGCCAGCATTTCGGGACTCCCGCTTGGCAAAAACATTCAGTACTTC.

The J gene is TRBJ2-7, the V gene TRBV28, with TRBD2 matching 10 bases. This CDR3 has 15 amino acids. J gave up 2 bases and V 5 bases, and 6 bases lay outside the gene matches. From germline, CDR1 is MDHEN and CDR2 SYDVKM. Here the CDR3 reads CASSGGLAIAYEQYF. The CDR3 nucleotides read TGTGCCAGCAGTGGGGGACTAGCGATTGCCTACGAGCAGTACTTC.

V is TRBV21-1 and J is TRBJ2-7; whether TRBD2, the table's D call, matches the DNA was not checked. TRBV21-1 is listed as a pseudogene. The CDR3 loop spans 15 amino acids. The CDR3 loop reads CASSIRTSGSYEQYF. CDR3 DNA: TGTGCCAGCAGCATTCGGACTAGCGGGAGCTACGAGCAGTACTTC.

This chain joins TRBV18 and TRBJ2-7, with D tentatively TRBD2 (5 bases). Between the trimmed V and J ends, which lost 3 bases and 4 bases, there was a span of 19 bases. The CDR3 spans 16 residues. CDR1 is KGHSH and CDR2 is LQKENI in the germline V gene. The CDR3 here is CASSPLGSSDVYEQYF. CDR3 in DNA: TGTGCCAGCTCACCCTTAGGGAGTAGCGACGTGTACGAGCAGTACTTC.

The sample holds one count of this clone. The gene calls are TRBV2 and TRBJ2-7, with D tentatively TRBD1 (6 bases). This CDR3 comprises 13 residues. Germline values: CDR1 SNHLY, CDR2 FYNNEI. Trimming cost V 4 bases and J 7 bases, with 14 bases left between them. In DNA form, the CDR3 reads TGTGCCAGCAGTGCCAACTGGGGGCTTGAGCAGTACTTC. It codes for CASSANWGLEQYF.

In its sample, this clone was seen once. In DNA, the CDR3 is TGTGCCAGCAGTTACAAAGCGGGAGGGGTGACAGATACGCAGTATTTT. This translates into CASSYKAGGVTDTQYF. The rearrangement joins TRBV6-5 to TRBJ2-3; TRBD2 matches 10 bases. V lost 2 bases and J lost 3; bases outside the gene matches: 5. CDR1 MNHEY and CDR2 SVGAGI come from the germline V gene. The CDR3 runs 16 residues.